The subject of this entry is one T cell receptor beta chain. The antigen is unknown. The donors, all healthy, were Caucasians living in Russia, aged 6 to 90. Peripheral blood was drawn, approximately 9.4 milliliters per donor. The sample is drawn from a study of blood T cells in healthy people across ages. General study findings and limits: As naive T cell percentage varied, TCR beta diversity correlated strongly with it.

Combining a sample-barcoded 5' primer with a J-beta primer mix, a second PCR ran for roughly 6 to 11 cycles. Each cDNA molecule carried a tag from a template-switch adaptor that contained 12 random nucleotides. TCRdb fed the 5' RACE reads into MiXCR, producing one record per CDR3 protein. The sample lists about 1.8 million distinct CDR3 sequences, less than 50% occurring once. Germline V gene lookup returns CDR1 LGHNA and CDR2 YSLEER. V lost 1 base, J lost 11 bases, and 12 bases stayed unmatched. This CDR3 is built from 15 residues. The TCR was taken from a woman aged 40 to 55 in good health. This chain joins TRBV4-3 and TRBJ2-5, with TRBD1 matching 8 bases. Sequenced input: blood. The CDR3 nucleotides are TGCGCCAGCAGCCAAGTCGGACAGGGAACCTACGGGCAGTACTTC. Residues: CASSQVGQGTYGQYF.